Following are 8 T cell receptor beta chains from one sample sequenced in a study of blood T cell repertoires in COVID-19. The assay was immunoSEQ multiplex PCR, and TCRdb's table has in-frame clones only and misses some. The sample has 150,000 to 200,000 clones; about 85% are singletons. Sequencing was performed on peripheral blood. These receptors were taken from a man aged 55 to 70 who had recovered from COVID-19.

The chain couples TRBV6-5 to TRBJ1-4; TRBD1 aligns across 7 bases. The CDR3 contains 15 residues. Germline CDR1 is MNHEY and CDR2 is SVGAGI. The junction had 5 bases not matched to a gene; V was cut back by 2 bases and J by 5 bases. CDR3 sequence (DNA): TGTGCCAGCAGTTACAGCCCAGGGGGGAATGAAAAACTGTTTTTT. This translates into CASSYSPGGNEKLFF.

The chain joins TRBV27 to TRBJ1-4, with D possibly being TRBD1 (5 bases). With 1 base removed from V and 5 bases from J, the gap between germline ends came to 5 bases. CDR3 length: 13 amino acids. Germline lookup yields CDR1 MNHEY and CDR2 SMNVEV (reference sequence). CDR3 sequence (DNA): TGTGCCAGCAGTTTATGGGGCAATGAAAAACTGTTTTTT. This sequence encodes CASSLWGNEKLFF.

The V gene is TRBV29-1, the J gene TRBJ1-5; TRBD1 matches 10 bases. This CDR3 contains 14 residues. V was clipped by 4 bases and J by 6 bases; unmatched bases: 6. Germline CDR1 SQVTM, CDR2 ANQGSEA. CDR3 sequence: CSVADRGIGQPQHF. CDR3 sequence (DNA): TGCAGCGTTGCGGACAGGGGGATCGGTCAGCCCCAGCATTTT.

The chain links TRBV5-1 to TRBJ1-1; D is perhaps TRBD1 (6 bases). The CDR3 has 15 residues. Germline loops: CDR1 SGHRS, CDR2 YFSETQ. With 0 bases removed from V and 3 bases from J, the gap between germline ends came to 12 bases. The CDR3 region is CASSLEGVGDTEAFF. The DNA for the CDR3 is TGCGCCAGCAGCTTGGAGGGGGTTGGGGACACTGAAGCTTTCTTT.

The count of this clone is one. The chain is built from TRBV27 and TRBJ1-5; 9 positions match TRBD1. Per the germline V gene, CDR1 is MNHEY and CDR2 is SMNVEV (reference sequence). The J segment lost 6 bases and the V segment lost 5 bases, leaving 5 bases of the junction unmatched. This CDR3 contains 14 residues. CDR3 sequence: CASSPGQGGQPQHF. CDR3 bases: TGTGCCAGCAGTCCGGGACAGGGTGGTCAGCCCCAGCATTTT.

This clone was detected once. V and J are TRBV19 and TRBJ1-3, with 8 bases identical to TRBD1. CDR3 length: 16 amino acids. V shed 3 bases and J 2 bases; nucleotides not matched to a gene: 6. Per germline, CDR1 LNHDA and CDR2 SQIVND (reference sequence). CDR3 DNA sequence: TGTGCCAGTAGTATGGGAACAGGGGGACCTGGAAACACCATATATTTT. Translated: CASSMGTGGPGNTIYF.

The genes are TRBV19 and TRBJ2-7, with 7 bases identical to TRBD1. Trimming took 3 bases from V and 0 from J; bases not matched to a gene: 5. CDR3 length: 15 amino acids. Looked up from germline, CDR1 is LNHDA and CDR2 is SQIVND (reference sequence). The CDR3 spells CASSIRAGGSYEQYF. DNA of the CDR3: TGTGCCAGTAGTATTCGTGCAGGGGGCTCCTACGAGCAGTACTTC.

CDR3 sequence: CASSLRDNSRGYTF. As DNA, the CDR3 is TGTGCCAGTAGTTTACGGGACAATTCTCGTGGCTACACCTTC. V is TRBV19 and J is TRBJ1-2, with a possible D match to TRBD1 (6 bases). Germline V gene data show CDR1 as LNHDA and CDR2 as SQIVND (reference sequence). The CDR3 runs to 14 residues. V lost 5 bases, J lost 7 bases, and 17 bases lay in between.